The 3 T cell receptor beta chains below come from one sample, sequenced in a study of blood T cell repertoires in COVID-19. Sequencing was performed with immunoSEQ multiplex PCR; in TCRdb, only in-frame clones are kept and a portion is missing. This table has just over 150,000 clones, more than 85% appearing once. Sequencing was done on a sample of peripheral blood. All receptors derive from a woman between 65 and 79 years old with acute or convalescent COVID-19.

The chain links TRBV27 to TRBJ2-7; D perhaps matches TRBD2 (6 bases). V dropped 10 bases and J dropped 9 bases, with 22 bases sitting between them. The CDR3 spans 13 residues. Germline values: CDR1 MNHEY, CDR2 SMNVEV (reference sequence). CDR3 sequence: CATRRSSAGRQYV. In DNA form, the CDR3 reads TGTGCCACCAGACGGAGCAGCGCGGGGAGGCAGTACGTC.

The rearrangement uses TRBV6-5 and TRBJ1-1, with D possibly being TRBD1 (6 bases). V was clipped by 7 bases and J by 0 bases, with 12 bases between them. This CDR3 region has 14 residues. The germline V gene has CDR1 MNHEY and CDR2 SVGAGI. The chain's CDR3 is CASIPDRLNTEAFF. CDR3 coding DNA: TGTGCCAGCATCCCGGACAGATTGAACACTGAAGCTTTCTTT.

The chain employs TRBV2 and TRBJ1-2, with TRBD1 matching 7 bases. The trim removed 4 bases at V and 2 bases at J, leaving 7 bases unmatched. CDR3 size: 15 residues. Per the germline V gene, CDR1 is SNHLY and CDR2 is FYNNEI. The CDR3 protein is CASSVGDSGNYGYTF. For the CDR3, the DNA is TGTGCCAGCAGTGTCGGGGACAGTGGGAACTATGGCTACACCTTC.